This TCR beta chain was obtained from a study of blood T cell repertoires in COVID-19. The overall study: Collection of acute and convalescent COVID-19 samples took place in the United States, Italy and Spain.

The V end lost 5 bases, the J end lost 7 bases, and 18 bases lay between the germline ends. Per germline, CDR1 SGHVS and CDR2 FQNEAQ. The CDR3 is made up of 15 amino acids. Sequenced by immunoSEQ multiplex PCR; TCRdb stores in-frame clones only, minus some. Of some 370,000 clones in the sample, roughly four fifths were seen once. The V call is TRBV7-8, the J call TRBJ1-5, with D possibly matching TRBD1 (6 bases). Sequenced sample: PBMCs or T cells enriched from blood (not recorded which). This receptor was taken from a woman between 45 and 65 years old who had recovered from COVID-19. CDR3 sequence reads: CASSLDRSIIQPQHF. CDR3 in DNA: TGTGCCAGCAGCCTGGACAGAAGTATCATCCAGCCCCAGCATTTT.